The entry below describes one TCR beta chain. Its target is not known. The sample belongs to a study of blood T cells in healthy people across ages. Study-wide results and caveats: Estimated diversity that came from one million T cells was considered an underestimate.

The length of the CDR3 is 13 residues. The ends were cut back, 7 bases at V and 0 bases at J, with 9 bases in the middle. Sample-barcoded 5' priming and a J-beta primer mix drove a second PCR of roughly 6 to 12 cycles. Each CDR3 protein gets one entry after TCRdb re-called the 5' RACE reads with MiXCR. Counted here are about 900,000 distinct CDR3 sequences, about 48% occurring once; the ten biggest clones make up 13%. Sequenced input: blood. The chain carries TRBV12-3 or TRBV12-4 and TRBJ1-2; the D is unclear. This TCR came from a man under 40 in good health. CDR3 DNA sequence: TGTGCCAGCACCTTCACTACTAACTATGGCTACACCTTC. Translating it yields CASTFTTNYGYTF.